This T cell receptor beta chain comes out of a study of shared T cell receptors in the human thymus. CDR3 length: 16 residues. Germline loops: CDR1 SGHRS, CDR2 YFSETQ. Trimming removed 4 bases from V and 6 bases from J, with 19 bases in between. Sequencing used immunoSEQ multiplex PCR; TCRdb keeps in-frame clones, though not all of them. The table lists hundreds of thousands of clones, approximately 90% of them singletons, with 0.01% in the top ten. The count of this clone is one. This sample was also put to use in a study of human thymus T cells.

The source is a boy in the first two years of life with a congenital heart defect. The chain joins TRBV5-1 to TRBJ2-2; TRBD2 might be the D (6 bases). The sample comprised thymocytes. The CDR3: CASSGPHAGSPGELFF. The CDR3 region has the DNA TGCGCCAGCAGCGGTCCCCACGCGGGATCTCCCGGGGAGCTGTTTTTT. The full variable domain, with the rest looked up from reference TRBV5-1 and TRBJ2-2, is KAGVTQTPRYLIKTRGQQVTLSCSPISGHRSVSWYQQTPGQGLQFLFEYFSETQRNKGNFPGRFSGRQFSNSRSEMNVSTLELGDSALYLCASSGPHAGSPGELFFGEGSRLTVL.